This T cell receptor beta chain was retrieved from a study of T-cell reconstitution after alpha-beta-depleted transplantation in children. Study conclusions and caveats: T-cell counts and diversity at one year following transplant were attributed mainly to newly produced T cells. Reportedly, only several hundred clones from non-depleted graft cells drove alpha-beta T-cell counts at about two months. There were some patients whose high TCRbeta diversity at day 60 came from surviving recipient T cells and thymic progenitors.

Unique molecular identifiers featured in how the TCRbeta library was prepared. Using its own MiXCR run on the PCR reads, TCRdb lists one record per CDR3 protein. The table records roughly 670,000 distinct CDR3 sequences, under 15% of them present only once. The CDR3 has 15 residues. The ends were cut back, 7 bases at V and 0 bases at J, with 15 bases in the middle. The V gene's germline CDR1 is SNHLY and CDR2 FYNNEI. This clonotype was found many times. Its matching antigen is unknown. The sequenced sample was PBMCs, obtained before TCRalphabeta/CD19-depleted stem cell transplant. This clonotype originated in a girl aged 2 to 9 with congenital amegakaryocytic thrombocytopenia, due to receive a stem cell transplant. The V and J genes are TRBV2 and TRBJ1-2; maybe TRBD1 (6 bases). DNA of the CDR3: TGTGCCAGCACCGAGGGGGGGAGGACTAACTATGGCTACACCTTC. Translating gives CASTEGGRTNYGYTF. The entire variable domain, with the rest obtained from reference TRBV2 and TRBJ1-2, is as follows: EPEVTQTPSHQVTQMGQEVILRCVPISNHLYFYWYRQILGQKVEFLVSFYNNEISEKSEIFDDQFSVERPDGSNFTLKIRSTKLEDSAMYFCASTEGGRTNYGYTFGSGTRLTVV.